Presented here are 20 T cell receptor beta chains from one specimen sequenced in a study of T-cell memory formation after mild COVID-19. TCRdb reanalysed the 5' RACE reads using MiXCR and keeps one entry per CDR3 protein. The table shows roughly 510,000 distinct CDR3 sequences, with roughly 17% occurring only once. The sample consisted of PBMCs or a T cell subset sorted from them (not recorded which). Receptor source: an adult woman who had mild COVID-19 (a few samples of this study predate the infection). Cell type and time point are not known.

This chain joins TRBV24-1 and TRBJ2-3; TRBD2 matches 13 bases. J lost 2 bases, V lost 4 bases, and 5 bases had no gene match. The CDR3 length is 17 residues. Germline V lookup: CDR1 KGHDR, CDR2 SFDVKD. The chain's CDR3 is CATSDSGLAGATDTQYF. The CDR3 nucleotides are TGTGCCACCAGTGACTCTGGACTAGCGGGGGCCACAGATACGCAGTATTTT.

This clonotype was recorded a few times. The chain uses TRBV7-9 and TRBJ2-2, with D hard to call. There are 14 residues in the CDR3. The germline gives CDR1 SEHNR, CDR2 FQNEAQ (reference sequence). The V gene lost 5 bases and the J gene lost 3 bases, with 10 bases spanning the gap. The CDR3, as DNA: TGTGCCAGCAGCACCGACTTATACACCGGGGAGCTGTTTTTT. This codes for CASSTDLYTGELFF.

V and J are TRBV12-3 or TRBV12-4 and TRBJ1-1, with TRBD1 identical over 7 bases. V lost 4 bases and J lost 1; bases outside the gene matches: 3. The CDR3 spans 14 residues. The CDR3 protein is CASSYRGTNTEAFF. The CDR3 coding sequence is TGTGCCAGCAGTTACAGGGGTACGAACACTGAAGCTTTCTTT.

The genes are TRBV24-1 and TRBJ2-7, with D perhaps assigned TRBD1 or TRBD2 (5 bases each). The germline V gene encodes CDR1 KGHDR and CDR2 SFDVKD. This CDR3 contains 11 residues. V was trimmed by 12 bases and J by 2 bases, leaving 10 bases between them. The CDR3 coding sequence is TGTGCCGTTGGGACGGCCTACGAGCAGTACTTC. Residues: CAVGTAYEQYF.

This clonotype has only a few counts. This chain connects TRBV20-1 to TRBJ2-5; TRBD2 matches 11 bases. This CDR3 has 13 amino acids. The junction had 7 bases not matched to a gene; V was cut back by 8 bases and J by 5 bases. Germline-derived CDR1 and CDR2 are DFQATT and SNEGSKA (reference sequence). This CDR3 is CSPIAGGWETQYF. In DNA, the CDR3 is TGCAGTCCAATAGCGGGAGGGTGGGAGACCCAGTACTTC.

The V and J genes are TRBV4-1 and TRBJ2-7; D is possibly TRBD1 (6 bases). This CDR3 is 16 amino acids long. Germline V CDR1 and CDR2: MGHRA, YSYEKL. Trimming left V 0 bases short and J 5 bases short, with 17 bases between. The CDR3 nucleotides are TGCGCCAGCAGCCAAGAGCCTGGACAGTATAAAAACGAGCAGTACTTC. Its translation is CASSQEPGQYKNEQYF.

The chain couples TRBV18 to TRBJ2-1; the D gene is possibly TRBD2 (6 bases). The CDR3 length is 15 residues. V lost 0 bases and J lost 5, with 11 bases in between. The germline V gene has CDR1 KGHSH and CDR2 LQKENI. In DNA form, the CDR3 reads TGTGCCAGCTCACCACCGGTGAGGGAGGACAATGAGCAGTTCTTC. It encodes CASSPPVREDNEQFF.

The V call is TRBV10-3, the J call TRBJ1-2; D remains ambiguous. Trimming removed 2 bases at V and 2 bases at J, with 12 bases between. The V gene's germline CDR1 is ENHRY and CDR2 SYGVKD. The CDR3 has 15 residues. The CDR3: CAISEPQHPNYGYTF. CDR3 nucleotide sequence: TGTGCCATCAGTGAGCCCCAGCACCCGAACTATGGCTACACCTTC.

This clonotype appeared a few times. The rearrangement joins TRBV19 to TRBJ2-7; the D is unclear. V lost 3 bases and J 3 bases, leaving 15 bases between the germline ends. Germline loops: CDR1 LNHDA, CDR2 SQIVND (reference sequence). The CDR3 sequence is 15 residues long. The CDR3 here is CASSMASEWNYEQYF. The CDR3, as DNA: TGTGCCAGTAGTATGGCGTCGGAGTGGAACTACGAGCAGTACTTC.

This clonotype was counted between two and nine times. The chain combines TRBV27 with TRBJ1-5; D gene uncertain. V lost 4 bases and J 3 bases, leaving 7 bases between the germline ends. Germline V gene data show CDR1 as MNHEY and CDR2 as SMNVEV (reference sequence). The CDR3 covers 13 residues. The CDR3 DNA reads as TGTGCCAGCAGTTACGCCTACAATCAGCCCCAGCATTTT. Protein: CASSYAYNQPQHF.

This clonotype is a singleton in its sample. The chain recombines TRBV5-1 with TRBJ2-2; D gene uncertain. CDR3 length: 16 amino acids. V was pared by 6 bases and J by 0 bases, with 15 bases between. Germline CDR1 and CDR2: SGHRS and YFSETQ. Here the CDR3 DNA reads TGCGCCAGCACACCCGGATTACACTCGAACACCGGGGAGCTGTTTTTT. Encoded protein: CASTPGLHSNTGELFF.

This clonotype was seen a few times. The rearrangement links TRBV4-2 to TRBJ1-2; 7 bases align to TRBD1. Germline V gene data show CDR1 as LGHNA and CDR2 as YNFKEQ. CDR3 size: 19 residues. With V trimmed by 3 bases and J by 3 bases, 19 bases remained unmatched. The CDR3 loop is CASSQESGAGGEEDYGYTF. CDR3 nucleotide sequence: TGTGCCAGCAGCCAGGAATCCGGGGCAGGGGGAGAGGAGGACTATGGCTACACCTTC.

This rearrangement joins TRBV5-1 to TRBJ2-2; D gene unclear. The ends were cut back, 5 bases at V and 0 bases at J, with 14 bases in the middle. CDR3 length: 16 amino acids. Germline V gene data show CDR1 as SGHRS and CDR2 as YFSETQ. Written as DNA, the CDR3 is TGCGCCAGCAGACCCGGTGAAGGTCCGAACACCGGGGAGCTGTTTTTT. Translated, it gives CASRPGEGPNTGELFF.

The CDR3 DNA reads TGCAGTGCTAGAGGGGTCGACAGTCAGGTGGGCACTGAAGCTTTCTTT. Its translation is CSARGVDSQVGTEAFF. The chain has TRBV20-1 and TRBJ1-1, with D perhaps matching TRBD1 (5 bases). CDR3 size: 16 residues. V was trimmed by 1 base and J by 4 bases, leaving 19 bases between them. Germline CDR1 is DFQATT and CDR2 is SNEGSKA (reference sequence).

This clonotype was observed many times. The V gene is TRBV5-1, the J gene TRBJ2-1; D call uncertain. This CDR3 region has 14 residues. Trimming removed 6 bases at V and 2 bases at J, with 12 bases between. The germline V gene has CDR1 SGHRS and CDR2 YFSETQ. The CDR3 sequence: CASIGPPPYNEQFF. The CDR3, as DNA: TGCGCCAGCATTGGGCCACCTCCCTACAATGAGCAGTTCTTC.

A few counts support this clonotype. V is TRBV10-3 and J is TRBJ2-4, with D perhaps matching TRBD2 (6 bases). Germline CDR1 ENHRY, CDR2 SYGVKD. The CDR3 has 15 amino acids. Between the trimmed V and J ends, which lost 3 bases and 5 bases, there was a span of 14 bases. The CDR3 nucleotides read TGTGCCATCAGTGATTTTCGCGGGAATGAAAACATTCAGTACTTC. Its translation: CAISDFRGNENIQYF.

The V and J genes are TRBV20-1 and TRBJ1-1; D not certain. Trimming stripped 6 bases from V and 4 bases from J, with 15 bases between. This CDR3 contains 13 residues. The germline gives CDR1 DFQATT, CDR2 SNEGSKA (reference sequence). The CDR3: CSAQTRRITEAFF. The CDR3 DNA reads as TGCAGTGCGCAGACACGTAGGATCACTGAAGCTTTCTTT.

This clonotype has a handful of counts. The CDR3 region is CASSLGFLGSEQYF. CDR3 nucleotide sequence: TGTGCCAGCAGCTTGGGGTTTCTCGGGTCTGAGCAGTACTTC. The chain has TRBV5-5 and TRBJ2-7, with D uncertain. Germline V gene data show CDR1 as SGHKS and CDR2 as YYEKEE (reference sequence). The CDR3 extends over 14 amino acids. Trimming took 0 bases from V and 7 from J, leaving 14 bases between them.

The rearrangement links TRBV9 to TRBJ1-2; D remains unclear. The germline V gene encodes CDR1 SGDLS and CDR2 YYNGEE. The CDR3 covers 13 residues. The V end lost 2 bases, the J end lost 13 bases, and 18 bases lay between the germline ends. The CDR3 bases are TGTGCCAGCAGCGTTGGTGGCAGCCGCGTCCTCACCTTC. Amino acid sequence: CASSVGGSRVLTF.

This clonotype was found many times. The chain employs TRBV4-2 and TRBJ1-5, with no clear D. Germline V gene lookup returns CDR1 LGHNA and CDR2 YNFKEQ. The CDR3 runs to 15 residues. With 2 bases removed from V and 6 bases from J, the gap between germline ends came to 14 bases. As DNA, the CDR3 is TGTGCCAGCAGCCAACCGGGAAAAGAGGCTCAGCCCCAGCATTTT. Translated, it gives CASSQPGKEAQPQHF.